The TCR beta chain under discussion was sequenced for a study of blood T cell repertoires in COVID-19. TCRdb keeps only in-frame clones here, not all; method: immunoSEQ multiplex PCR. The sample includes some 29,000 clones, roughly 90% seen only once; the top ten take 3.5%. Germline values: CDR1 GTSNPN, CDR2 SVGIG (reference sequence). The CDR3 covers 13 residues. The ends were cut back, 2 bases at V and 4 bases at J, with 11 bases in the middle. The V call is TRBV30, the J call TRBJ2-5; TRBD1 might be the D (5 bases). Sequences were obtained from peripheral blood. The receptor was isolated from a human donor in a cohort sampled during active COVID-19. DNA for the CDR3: TGTGCCTGGAGTAGGGGCTTTGGAGAGACCCAGTACTTC. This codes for CAWSRGFGETQYF. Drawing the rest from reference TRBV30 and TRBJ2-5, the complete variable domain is SQTIHQWPATLVQPVGSPLSLECTVEGTSNPNLYWYRQAAGRGLQLLFYSVGIGQISSEVPQNLSASRPQDRQFILSSKKLLLSDSGFYLCAWSRGFGETQYFGPGTRLLVL.